A selection of T cell receptor beta chains follows, all from one sample in a study of CD8+ T cells in alopecia areata. The table came from immunoSEQ multiplex PCR; TCRdb's copy has only in-frame clones and leaves some out. The data contain approximately 150,000 clones, 55% of them singletons. The source material was CD4+ T cells sorted from blood. Receptors were obtained from a human donor in good health. Both conserved end residues are part of each CDR3. Fields, in order: CDR3 protein, CDR3 DNA, clone size, V gene, J gene, D gene. D genes are given only for firm matches. Clone size, where shown, is once, few, many, or a class for clones that have expanded.

cdr3_aa: CASSYVWDYGYTF
cdr3_nt: TGTGCCAGCAGTTACGTGTGGGACTATGGCTACACCTTC
clone_size: -
v_call: TRBV6-5
j_call: TRBJ1-2
d_call: -

cdr3_aa: CASSDASGANVLTF
cdr3_nt: TGTGCCAGCAGCGACGCCTCTGGGGCCAACGTCCTGACTTTC
clone_size: -
v_call: TRBV14
j_call: TRBJ2-6
d_call: -

cdr3_aa: CAISESNPSNQPQHF
cdr3_nt: TGTGCCATCAGTGAGTCGAACCCGTCGAATCAGCCCCAGCATTTT
clone_size: few
v_call: TRBV10-3
j_call: TRBJ1-5
d_call: -

cdr3_aa: CASSSSNRFTGGLFF
cdr3_nt: TGTGCCAGCAGCTCTAGCAACAGGTTTACCGGTGGGCTGTTTTTT
clone_size: many
v_call: TRBV7-8
j_call: TRBJ2-2
d_call: -

cdr3_aa: CASSLGGNGEQFF
cdr3_nt: TGCGCCAGCAGCTTGGGTGGCAACGGGGAGCAGTTCTTC
clone_size: -
v_call: TRBV5-1
j_call: TRBJ2-1
d_call: -

cdr3_aa: CASSQDYGGTQYF
cdr3_nt: TGTGCCAGCAGCCAAGATTACGGGGGGACGCAGTATTTT
clone_size: -
v_call: TRBV4-2
j_call: TRBJ2-3
d_call: TRBD2

cdr3_aa: CASSLGTEETQYF
cdr3_nt: TGTGCCAGCAGTTTAGGGACGGAAGAGACCCAGTACTTC
clone_size: -
v_call: TRBV28
j_call: TRBJ2-5
d_call: -

cdr3_aa: CATSVERGLGTEAFF
cdr3_nt: TGTGCCACCAGCGTCGAGCGGGGGCTAGGCACTGAAGCTTTCTTT
clone_size: -
v_call: TRBV15
j_call: TRBJ1-1
d_call: -

cdr3_aa: CSVTARDRGRNEQYF
cdr3_nt: TGCAGCGTTACCGCGAGGGACAGGGGCAGAAACGAGCAGTACTTC
clone_size: -
v_call: TRBV29-1
j_call: TRBJ2-7
d_call: TRBD1

cdr3_aa: CASSPGGAGANVLTF
cdr3_nt: TGTGCCAGCAGCCCTGGGGGGGCTGGGGCCAACGTCCTGACTTTC
clone_size: -
v_call: TRBV11-3
j_call: TRBJ2-6
d_call: TRBD2

cdr3_aa: CASTSGHGDTGELFF
cdr3_nt: TGCGCCAGCACTTCGGGGCACGGGGACACCGGGGAGCTGTTTTTT
clone_size: -
v_call: TRBV5-1
j_call: TRBJ2-2
d_call: -

cdr3_aa: CASSARATMNTEAFF
cdr3_nt: TGTGCCAGCAGCGCCAGGGCGACGATGAACACTGAAGCTTTCTTT
clone_size: -
v_call: TRBV9
j_call: TRBJ1-1
d_call: -

cdr3_aa: CAGSGDTDTQYF
cdr3_nt: TGTGCCGGTAGCGGTGACACAGATACGCAGTATTTT
clone_size: -
v_call: TRBV30
j_call: TRBJ2-3
d_call: -

cdr3_aa: CAWSVGKETQYF
cdr3_nt: TGTGCCTGGAGTGTTGGCAAAGAGACCCAGTACTTC
clone_size: -
v_call: TRBV30
j_call: TRBJ2-5
d_call: -

cdr3_aa: CAWKDTRRSTDTQYF
cdr3_nt: TGTGCCTGGAAAGACACGAGAAGGAGCACAGATACGCAGTATTTT
clone_size: once
v_call: TRBV30
j_call: TRBJ2-3
d_call: -

cdr3_aa: CASSRTSGRTTPLNEQFF
cdr3_nt: TGTGCCAGCAGCCGGACTAGCGGGAGGACCACACCCCTCAATGAGCAGTTCTTC
clone_size: -
v_call: TRBV11-2
j_call: TRBJ2-1
d_call: TRBD2

cdr3_aa: CASSQSYCDRDGENQPQHF
cdr3_nt: TGCGCCAGCAGTCAATCGTATTGTGACCGGGACGGGGAGAATCAGCCCCAGCATTTT
clone_size: few
v_call: TRBV23-1
j_call: TRBJ1-5
d_call: -

cdr3_aa: CASSPNTGSLSSYNEQFF
cdr3_nt: TGCGCCAGCAGCCCTAATACAGGGAGCTTAAGCTCCTACAATGAGCAGTTCTTC
clone_size: -
v_call: TRBV5-1
j_call: TRBJ2-1
d_call: -

cdr3_aa: CASSVNRVFGANVLTF
cdr3_nt: TGTGCCAGCAGTGTGAACAGGGTTTTTGGGGCCAACGTCCTGACTTTC
clone_size: -
v_call: TRBV6-1
j_call: TRBJ2-6
d_call: -

cdr3_aa: CSSTLTGNEQFF
cdr3_nt: TGCAGCTCTACACTTACCGGGAATGAGCAGTTCTTC
clone_size: once
v_call: TRBV29-1
j_call: TRBJ2-1
d_call: -

cdr3_aa: CASSEYTTLYF
cdr3_nt: TGTGCCAGCAGTGAATACACCACCTTATATTTT
clone_size: -
v_call: TRBV25-1
j_call: TRBJ1-3
d_call: -

cdr3_aa: CAWSRTDTDTQYF
cdr3_nt: TGTGCCTGGAGTCGGACAGACACAGATACGCAGTATTTT
clone_size: once
v_call: TRBV30
j_call: TRBJ2-3
d_call: -

cdr3_aa: CAWSVPRHAGLGDTQYF
cdr3_nt: TGTGCCTGGAGTGTACCACGTCACGCGGGATTAGGAGATACGCAGTATTTT
clone_size: -
v_call: TRBV30
j_call: TRBJ2-3
d_call: -

cdr3_aa: CSARDFETQYF
cdr3_nt: TGCAGTGCTAGAGATTTCGAGACCCAGTACTTC
clone_size: -
v_call: TRBV20-1
j_call: TRBJ2-5
d_call: -

cdr3_aa: CASSPRGSSVETQYF
cdr3_nt: TGTGCCAGCAGCCCTCGGGGTAGTTCGGTAGAGACCCAGTACTTC
clone_size: -
v_call: TRBV11-2
j_call: TRBJ2-5
d_call: -

cdr3_aa: CASSLDLGGVNSQPQHF
cdr3_nt: TGTGCCAGCAGCTTAGACTTAGGAGGTGTTAACTCTCAGCCCCAGCATTTT
clone_size: -
v_call: TRBV7-2
j_call: TRBJ1-5
d_call: -

cdr3_aa: CASSPGLFSYNEQFF
cdr3_nt: TGTGCCAGCAGCCCCGGACTCTTCTCCTACAATGAGCAGTTCTTC
clone_size: -
v_call: TRBV9
j_call: TRBJ2-1
d_call: -

cdr3_aa: CSVGTHNNEQFF
cdr3_nt: TGCAGCGTTGGAACTCACAACAATGAGCAGTTCTTC
clone_size: -
v_call: TRBV29-1
j_call: TRBJ2-1
d_call: -

cdr3_aa: CAISAGNQPQHF
cdr3_nt: TGTGCCATCAGTGCAGGGAACCAGCCCCAGCATTTT
clone_size: -
v_call: TRBV10-3
j_call: TRBJ1-5
d_call: -

cdr3_aa: CASSLRWEAGQPQHF
cdr3_nt: TGTGCCAGCAGCCTTCGGTGGGAGGCAGGTCAGCCCCAGCATTTT
clone_size: -
v_call: TRBV7-8
j_call: TRBJ1-5
d_call: -

cdr3_aa: CASSQRTGLHEQYF
cdr3_nt: TGTGCCAGCAGCCAAAGGACAGGGCTCCACGAGCAGTACTTC
clone_size: -
v_call: TRBV4-2
j_call: TRBJ2-7
d_call: TRBD1

cdr3_aa: CASSLEGTPYEQYF
cdr3_nt: TGCGCCAGCAGCTTGGAAGGGACACCCTACGAGCAGTACTTC
clone_size: -
v_call: TRBV5-1
j_call: TRBJ2-7
d_call: -

cdr3_aa: CASSAVGRANYGYTF
cdr3_nt: TGTGCCAGCAGTGCGGTCGGCAGGGCTAACTATGGCTACACCTTC
clone_size: -
v_call: TRBV6-1
j_call: TRBJ1-2
d_call: -

cdr3_aa: CSVPSAGSGANVLTF
cdr3_nt: TGCAGCGTACCTAGTGCCGGATCTGGGGCCAACGTCCTGACTTTC
clone_size: -
v_call: TRBV29-1
j_call: TRBJ2-6
d_call: -

cdr3_aa: CASSLAGVSYNEQFF
cdr3_nt: TGTGCCAGCAGCTTAGCGGGAGTCTCCTACAATGAGCAGTTCTTC
clone_size: few
v_call: TRBV7-2
j_call: TRBJ2-1
d_call: -

cdr3_aa: CASSSSLAGVSNEQFF
cdr3_nt: TGCGCCAGCAGCTCCTCCTTAGCGGGAGTAAGCAATGAGCAGTTCTTC
clone_size: few
v_call: TRBV5-1
j_call: TRBJ2-1
d_call: TRBD2

cdr3_aa: CASSPPLKGGLAKNIQYF
cdr3_nt: TGTGCCAGCTCACCACCTTTGAAGGGGGGACTAGCCAAAAACATTCAGTACTTC
clone_size: -
v_call: TRBV18
j_call: TRBJ2-4
d_call: -

cdr3_aa: CASSLSIQTYEQYF
cdr3_nt: TGTGCCAGCAGTTTATCTATACAGACCTACGAGCAGTACTTC
clone_size: -
v_call: TRBV27
j_call: TRBJ2-7
d_call: -

cdr3_aa: CAWRLNGQAGEQYF
cdr3_nt: TGTGCCTGGAGGCTAAATGGACAGGCAGGCGAGCAGTACTTC
clone_size: -
v_call: TRBV30
j_call: TRBJ2-7
d_call: TRBD1

cdr3_aa: CASSLGQSYEQYF
cdr3_nt: TGTGCCAGCAGCTTGGGACAGTCCTACGAGCAGTACTTC
clone_size: -
v_call: TRBV4-2
j_call: TRBJ2-7
d_call: TRBD1

cdr3_aa: CSARDFPTQYF
cdr3_nt: TGCAGTGCTAGAGATTTCCCTACGCAGTATTTT
clone_size: -
v_call: TRBV20-1
j_call: TRBJ2-3
d_call: -

cdr3_aa: CASSEGVQFF
cdr3_nt: TGTGCCAGCAGTGAAGGTGTGCAGTTCTTC
clone_size: -
v_call: TRBV2
j_call: TRBJ2-1
d_call: -

cdr3_aa: CASSSGLGYNEQFF
cdr3_nt: TGTGCCAGCAGCTCTGGACTAGGCTACAATGAGCAGTTCTTC
clone_size: -
v_call: TRBV5-4
j_call: TRBJ2-1
d_call: TRBD2

cdr3_aa: CASTRGTGELFF
cdr3_nt: TGTGCCAGCACCAGGGGGACCGGGGAGCTGTTTTTT
clone_size: -
v_call: TRBV5-6
j_call: TRBJ2-2
d_call: TRBD1

cdr3_aa: CASSQDSGDILRGLFF
cdr3_nt: TGCGCCAGCAGCCAAGATTCCGGCGACATCCTACGGGGACTGTTTTTT
clone_size: -
v_call: TRBV4-1
j_call: TRBJ1-4
d_call: -

cdr3_aa: CSVVGQGAFYEQYF
cdr3_nt: TGCAGCGTTGTAGGGCAGGGGGCGTTCTACGAGCAGTACTTC
clone_size: once
v_call: TRBV29-1
j_call: TRBJ2-7
d_call: TRBD1

cdr3_aa: CSVETLAGASYNEQFF
cdr3_nt: TGCAGCGTTGAGACCCTAGCGGGAGCCTCCTACAATGAGCAGTTCTTC
clone_size: -
v_call: TRBV29-1
j_call: TRBJ2-1
d_call: TRBD2

cdr3_aa: CASSLVRSGTQYF
cdr3_nt: TGTGCCAGCAGTTTAGTTCGATCCGGGACCCAGTACTTC
clone_size: -
v_call: TRBV28
j_call: TRBJ2-5
d_call: -

cdr3_aa: CATEDRDNEQFF
cdr3_nt: TGTGCCACGGAAGACAGGGACAATGAGCAGTTCTTC
clone_size: -
v_call: TRBV2
j_call: TRBJ2-1
d_call: TRBD1